Shown below are 24 T cell receptor beta chains from a single sample sequenced in a study of neurological immune-mediated disorders. In TCRdb, the 5' RACE reads were re-called with MiXCR into one record per CDR3 protein. The repertoire holds around 14,000 distinct CDR3 sequences, with about 10% as singletons. Sample: PBMCs. These receptor sequences come from a woman between 35 and 50 years old in good health.

This clonotype was detected ten times or more. The V call is TRBV20-1, the J call TRBJ2-1; D unresolved. Germline values: CDR1 DFQATT, CDR2 SNEGSKA (reference sequence). This CDR3 comprises 14 residues. The germline V and J ends were trimmed by 0 bases and 3 bases, with 9 bases remaining between them. The CDR3 nucleotides read TGCAGTGCTAGAGATCTTTTTCTCTACAATGAGCAGTTCTTC. Translating gives CSARDLFLYNEQFF.

In its sample, this clonotype was seen many times. The chain links TRBV5-1 to TRBJ2-1; weak D call: TRBD2 (5 bases). V lost 1 base and J lost 9, with 11 bases in between. The CDR3 extends over 13 amino acids. The germline CDR1 and CDR2 sequences are SGHRS and YFSETQ. In DNA form, the CDR3 reads TGCGCCAGCAGCTTGATATTTGAGGGTGAGCAGTTCTTC. Residues: CASSLIFEGEQFF.

This clonotype occurred many times. The chain carries TRBV3-1 and TRBJ2-5, with 7 bases that match TRBD2. CDR3 length: 14 amino acids. CDR1 is LGHDT and CDR2 is YNNKEL in the germline V gene (reference sequence). The ends lost 2 bases at V and 5 bases at J; junction bases unmatched: 5. Written as DNA, the CDR3 is TGTGCCAGCAGCCAACTTAGCGGGCAGGAGACCCAGTACTTC. Its translation is CASSQLSGQETQYF.

The chain uses TRBV5-6 and TRBJ2-5, with 14 nucleotides matching TRBD2. The CDR3 spans 15 residues. CDR1 and CDR2 (germline): SGHDT, YYEEEE. Losses at the gene ends were 4 bases for V and 5 bases for J; bases not matched to a gene: 4. The CDR3 protein is CASSEGTSGSETQYF. In DNA, the CDR3 is TGTGCCAGCAGCGAAGGGACTAGCGGGAGCGAGACCCAGTACTTC.

At least ten counts were recorded for this clonotype. The rearrangement uses TRBV20-1 and TRBJ2-1, with D maybe TRBD2 (5 bases). Germline CDR1 is DFQATT and CDR2 is SNEGSKA (reference sequence). V dropped 1 base and J dropped 10 bases, with 8 bases sitting between them. The CDR3 consists of 11 residues. CDR3 bases: TGCAGTGCTAGAGCGGCGGGCGAGCAGTTCTTC. It yields the protein CSARAAGEQFF.

This clonotype has at least ten counts. The rearrangement uses TRBV20-1 and TRBJ2-3; possibly TRBD2 for D (5 bases). There are 12 residues in the CDR3. Germline V gene sequence: CDR1 DFQATT, CDR2 SNEGSKA (reference sequence). V was pared by 5 bases and J by 3 bases, with 9 bases between. The CDR3 loop reads CSARTRTDTQYF. The CDR3 nucleotides are TGCAGTGCTCGTACTAGAACAGATACGCAGTATTTT.

This clonotype was found many times. This sequence joins TRBV20-1 and TRBJ2-7, with 7 bases fitting TRBD2. V lost 0 bases, J lost 5 bases, and 13 bases stayed unmatched. The germline V gene encodes CDR1 DFQATT and CDR2 SNEGSKA (reference sequence). The CDR3 spans 16 residues. The CDR3 region has the DNA TGCAGTGCTAGAGATCTGGGGGGGTGGCGGGAAGACGAGCAGTACTTC. This codes for CSARDLGGWREDEQYF.

This clonotype was counted at least ten times. This rearrangement joins TRBV28 to TRBJ2-1, with 12 positions matching TRBD2. The trim removed 3 bases at V and 3 bases at J, leaving 24 bases unmatched. This CDR3 is built from 23 residues. In germline, CDR1 is MDHEN, CDR2 SYDVKM. For the CDR3, the DNA is TGTGCCAGCAGTTTCCCACCTCCCCTTAAGACTAGCGGGAGACTCCTAAGCTACAATGAGCAGTTCTTC. It codes for CASSFPPPLKTSGRLLSYNEQFF.

This clonotype was counted at least ten times. The V gene is TRBV5-5, the J gene TRBJ2-1; the D is unclear. Trimming cost V 2 bases and J 6 bases, with 6 bases left between them. CDR3 size: 12 residues. Looked up from germline, CDR1 is SGHKS and CDR2 is YYEKEE (reference sequence). Here the CDR3 DNA reads TGTGCCAGCAGCTTCCCGCGCAATGAGCAGTTCTTC. It translates to CASSFPRNEQFF.

The table lists this clonotype with many counts. The chain is built from TRBV7-2 and TRBJ2-7; 7 positions match TRBD2. The junction had 10 bases not matched to a gene; V was cut back by 7 bases and J by 7 bases. CDR3 length equals 13 residues. Germline assignment: CDR1 SGHTA and CDR2 FQGNSA. The CDR3 sequence is CASTPAGREEQYF. As DNA, the CDR3 is TGTGCCAGCACCCCCGCGGGGCGGGAGGAGCAGTACTTC. Together with reference TRBV7-2 and TRBJ2-7, the CDR3 gives the full variable domain: GAGVSQSPSNKVTEKGKDVELRCDPISGHTALYWYRQSLGQGLEFLIYFQGNSAPDKSGLPSDRFSAERTGGSVSTLTIQRTQQEDSAVYLCASTPAGREEQYFGPGTRLTVT.

By proportion, this clonotype is medium-sized. The chain employs TRBV20-1 and TRBJ2-7; no reliable D call. CDR1 is DFQATT and CDR2 is SNEGSKA in the germline V gene (reference sequence). The CDR3 consists of 13 residues. Trimming cost V 1 base and J 5 bases, with 12 bases left between them. CDR3 region: CSARGHLVDEQYF. CDR3 nucleotide sequence: TGCAGTGCTAGAGGACACCTCGTCGACGAGCAGTACTTC.

Ten or more counts support this clonotype. The rearrangement links TRBV6-2 or TRBV6-3 to TRBJ2-1, with D maybe TRBD2 (5 bases). The germline CDR1 and CDR2 sequences are MNHEY and SVGEGT. The germline V and J ends were trimmed by 4 bases and 10 bases, with 11 bases remaining between them. The CDR3 loop spans 12 amino acids. This chain's CDR3 is CASSWTRLEQFF. CDR3 bases: TGTGCCAGCAGTTGGACTCGGCTGGAGCAGTTCTTC.

At least ten counts were recorded for this clonotype. The chain carries TRBV4-1 and TRBJ1-5; no definite D call. V lost 0 bases to trimming and J lost 4 bases, with 10 bases between them. Looked up from germline, CDR1 is MGHRA and CDR2 is YSYEKL. CDR3 length equals 15 residues. CDR3 loop: CASSQESSRNQPQHF. Here the CDR3 DNA reads TGCGCCAGCAGCCAAGAGTCATCAAGAAATCAGCCCCAGCATTTT.

At least ten counts were recorded for this clonotype. The gene calls are TRBV20-1 and TRBJ2-7; 12 bases match TRBD1. From germline, CDR1 is DFQATT and CDR2 SNEGSKA (reference sequence). The V and J ends lost 3 bases and 9 bases, in that order; junction bases with no gene match: 9. The length of the CDR3 is 14 residues. CDR3 sequence: CSASAGTGGSGQYF. CDR3 bases: TGCAGTGCTAGTGCCGGGACAGGGGGCTCCGGGCAGTACTTC.

This clonotype was counted at least ten times. The CDR3 nucleotides read TGTGCCAGCAGTCAAACAGGGGGTGGAGGAGAGACCCAGTACTTC. Residues: CASSQTGGGGETQYF. This chain uses TRBV27 with TRBJ2-5; 8 nucleotides agree with TRBD1. Trimming took 5 bases from V and 4 from J; bases not matched to a gene: 9. The CDR3 totals 15 residues. The germline CDR1 and CDR2 sequences are MNHEY and SMNVEV (reference sequence).

A remark on this clonotype: A read error may account for a junction end that differs from germline. The chain combines TRBV5-6 with TRBJ1-6; no firm D call. Per the germline V gene, CDR1 is SGHDT and CDR2 is YYEEEE. The CDR3 runs 15 residues. The CDR3 DNA is TGTGACAGCAGCTTAGGAGGAGGGCCTAATTCACCCCTCCACTTT. It yields the protein CDSSLGGGPNSPLHF.

The table lists this clonotype with many counts. V gene TRBV20-1 combines with J gene TRBJ1-1; 7 nucleotides match TRBD1. The CDR3 has 14 amino acids. CDR1 and CDR2 (germline): DFQATT, SNEGSKA (reference sequence). J was trimmed by 4 bases and V by 3 bases; bases with no gene match: 8. The CDR3, as DNA: TGCAGTGCTAGCGCCTCAGGGGGATCCACTGAAGCTTTCTTT. This translates into CSASASGGSTEAFF.

This clonotype was picked up many times. The chain recombines TRBV6-2 or TRBV6-3 with TRBJ1-2, with D uncertain. Trimming stripped 0 bases from V and 4 bases from J, with 15 bases between. The germline V gene has CDR1 MNHEY and CDR2 SVGEGT. The length of the CDR3 is 16 residues. The CDR3 reads CASSYSTSGLGYGYTF. DNA for the CDR3: TGTGCCAGCAGTTACTCGACATCAGGCCTCGGCTATGGCTACACCTTC.

The chain employs TRBV28 and TRBJ2-7, with D tentatively TRBD1 (5 bases). V was pared by 6 bases and J by 0 bases, with 15 bases between. CDR1 MDHEN and CDR2 SYDVKM come from the germline V gene. This CDR3 has 15 residues. The CDR3 DNA follows: TGTGCCAGCAGACCTTCCTCAGGGATCTCCTACGAGCAGTACTTC. Its translation: CASRPSSGISYEQYF.

This clonotype was recorded many times. The chain is built from TRBV7-2 and TRBJ2-5; D is uncertain. Trimming took off 3 bases at V and 2 bases at J, with 10 bases between the two ends. The CDR3 is 14 amino acids. Germline CDR1 is SGHTA and CDR2 is FQGNSA. As DNA, the CDR3 is TGTGCCAGCAGCTTTTACAGAGAGCAAGAGACCCAGTACTTC. Its translation is CASSFYREQETQYF.

There are many counts of this clonotype. The genes are TRBV7-9 and TRBJ2-7; D is ambiguous. CDR1 and CDR2 from the germline V gene are SEHNR and FQNEAQ (reference sequence). The CDR3 runs 14 residues. V dropped 0 bases and J dropped 2 bases, with 8 bases sitting between them. The CDR3 reads CASSLAQPPYEQYF. The DNA for the CDR3 is TGTGCCAGCAGCTTAGCCCAGCCTCCCTACGAGCAGTACTTC.

This clonotype showed up many times. This chain links TRBV6-1 with TRBJ2-5; TRBD2 matches at 7 bases. J was trimmed by 2 bases and V by 6 bases; bases with no gene match: 9. Germline V gene lookup returns CDR1 MNHNS and CDR2 SASEGT. The CDR3 totals 15 residues. This CDR3 reads CASSRKRGPQETQYF. The DNA of the CDR3 is TGTGCCAGCAGCCGGAAGCGGGGCCCGCAAGAGACCCAGTACTTC.

This clonotype was seen at least ten times. The chain recombines TRBV3-1 with TRBJ2-7; TRBD2 aligns across 8 bases. Germline V lookup: CDR1 LGHDT, CDR2 YNNKEL (reference sequence). V shed 1 base and J 3 bases; nucleotides not matched to a gene: 2. The CDR3 is 14 residues long. The chain's CDR3 is CASSQAGGLYEQYF. CDR3 nucleotide sequence: TGTGCCAGCAGCCAAGCGGGGGGGCTCTACGAGCAGTACTTC.

At least ten counts were recorded for this clonotype. The genes are TRBV6-5 and TRBJ2-2; perhaps TRBD1 as D (6 bases). V shed 6 bases and J shed 3 bases, with 11 bases lying between them. From germline, CDR1 is MNHEY and CDR2 SVGAGI. The CDR3 is 14 amino acids. Written as DNA, the CDR3 is TGTGCCAGCAGAAAGGACAGATACACCGGGGAGCTGTTTTTT. Amino acid sequence: CASRKDRYTGELFF.